The entry below describes one T cell receptor (beta chain). This CDR3 contains 16 residues. With V trimmed by 3 bases and J by 5 bases, 7 bases remained unmatched. CDR1 is WNHNN, CDR2 SYGVQD, per germline (reference sequence). Amplification used 60 Vbeta primers and 13 Jbeta primers. Profiling relied on immunoSEQ multiplex PCR, and the TCRdb table lists in-frame clones only, not all of them. Among some 110,000 clones, approximately 85% were seen once, and the ten largest hold roughly 1.5%. The sample originates from a study of cytomegalovirus exposure and HLA in healthy donors. About the research overall: Earlier findings included approximately 120 million unique TCR beta sequences obtained from 150 million to 200 million T cells.

The V gene is TRBV10-1, the J gene TRBJ2-1, with 10 bases matching TRBD2. The origin of this receptor is a man between 45 and 60 years old in good health and CMV-seronegative. What was sequenced was PBMCs. The CDR3 is CASSDLAGVTDNEQFF. The DNA for the CDR3 is TGCGCCAGCAGTGATCTAGCGGGGGTTACAGACAATGAGCAGTTCTTC.